This T cell receptor (beta chain) stems from a study of Graves' ophthalmopathy and Graves' hyperthyroidism. The sample holds many counts of this clonotype. Its antigen is not known. Over 18 months of follow-up, stable hyperthyroidism required that no ophthalmopathy appear. Certain patients were not enrolled. These were patients with other autoimmune diseases, uncontrolled infections, pregnancy or lactation. The CDR3 contains 19 residues. V lost 6 bases and J 0 bases, leaving 26 bases between the germline ends. CDR1 MNHEY and CDR2 SVGEGT come from the germline V gene. Amplification of TCR beta CDR3 regions used RNA transcripts. Scientists carried out first-round RT-PCR using HTBI primers and then a second-round multiplex PCR. TCRdb ran MiXCR on the multiplex PCR reads and lists one entry per CDR3 protein. The sample consists of about 390,000 distinct CDR3 sequences, 15% of them appearing once. Findings of the study overall: Sensitivity of approximately 90% and specificity of around 80% were achieved when a 13-signature model separated ophthalmopathy from stable hyperthyroidism. Ophthalmopathy progression cases were predicted by the model with 70.59% sensitivity and roughly 72% specificity.

This chain uses TRBV6-2 or TRBV6-3 with TRBJ1-2, with D uncertain. What was sequenced was peripheral blood. The receptor's source is a woman aged 18-30 years with stable Graves' hyperthyroidism. CDR3 in amino acids: CASRVYLLGRAQANYGYTF. The DNA of the CDR3 is TGTGCCAGCAGAGTTTACCTATTGGGGAGGGCCCAAGCTAACTATGGCTACACCTTC.